The 5 T cell receptor beta chains below all came from one sample that was sequenced in a study of glioma-infiltrating T cells. TCR alpha and beta CDR3 regions were amplified from RNA using iRepertoire nested multiplex PCR. Via MiXCR, TCRdb re-called the multiplex PCR reads, giving one row per CDR3 protein. Seen here are under 200,000 distinct CDR3 sequences, about 47% observed once, and the top ten hold under 6.5%. The source material was glioma tissue, nonneoplastic brain tissue, or PBMCs (not recorded which). The source is a human donor with low-grade glioma or glioblastoma, undergoing nonglioma brain surgery, or in good health (not recorded which).

Points on this clonotype: A read error may produce the germline difference seen at one junction end. This chain links TRBV7-3 with TRBJ1-1; tentatively, D is TRBD1 (5 bases). The germline V gene has CDR1 SGHTA and CDR2 FQGTGA. The CDR3 length is 14 residues. CDR3 nucleotides: TGTGGCAGCAACCGGGGGAGGGACGCCACTGAAGCTTTCTTT. Amino acids: CGSNRGRDATEAFF.

V gene TRBV12-3 or TRBV12-4 combines with J gene TRBJ2-2; no clear D. V lost 10 bases and J lost 2, with 17 bases in between. The length of the CDR3 is 15 residues. The CDR3 is CAISLRSANTGELFF. CDR3 nucleotide sequence: TGTGCCATCAGCTTACGGTCCGCTAACACCGGGGAGCTGTTTTTT.

A word on this clonotype: An end of the junction differs from the germline gene, which may be a read error. This chain links TRBV5-1 with TRBJ2-3; 10 bases are shared with TRBD2. Per the germline V gene, CDR1 is SGHRS and CDR2 is YFSETQ. The length of the CDR3 is 15 residues. The CDR3 DNA reads TGCGCCAGCAGCCCTAAGCGGGAGGGCACATATACGCAGTATTTT. Translated: CASSPKREGTYTQYF.

Worth noting for this clonotype: With a much larger clone just one base away, this may be a read error. The chain uses TRBV20-1 and TRBJ2-3; possibly TRBD1 or TRBD2 for D (5 bases each). CDR1 is DFQATT and CDR2 is SNEGSKA in the germline V gene (reference sequence). V gave up 0 bases and J gave up 5 bases, with 12 bases separating them. The CDR3 is made up of 14 amino acids. The CDR3 region has the DNA TGCAGTGCTAGAGATCTAGGGGCGGGAGATACGCAGTATTTT. Amino acid sequence: CSARDLGAGDTQYF.

Turning to this clonotype: A much bigger clone sits one base away, suggesting this may be a read error. The gene calls are TRBV2 and TRBJ1-2; 9 bases agree with TRBD1. The CDR3 contains 14 residues. Looked up from germline, CDR1 is SNHLY and CDR2 is FYNNEI. The V segment lost 8 bases and the J segment 6 bases; nucleotides outside the gene matches: 10. The CDR3 coding sequence is TGTGCCAGCCGTGTGGACAGGGGTAAGAATGGCTACACCTTC. Translated, it gives CASRVDRGKNGYTF.